A single T cell receptor beta chain is shown here with its context. Its specificity is not known. Germline loops: CDR1 LNHDA, CDR2 SQIVND (reference sequence). V lost 4 bases and J lost 4; bases outside the gene matches: 2. The CDR3 extends over 14 amino acids. These data belong to a study of T cell responses to AZD1222 COVID-19 vaccine. Libraries were prepared by immunoSEQ multiplex PCR; TCRdb keeps only in-frame clonotypes and omits some of them. The table lists roughly 150,000 clones, around nine tenths of them singletons, with approximately 1.5% in the top ten. Whole-study results and caveats: Baseline testing showed seropositivity in only six or seven AZD1222 recipients. Spike was spanned by vaccine-associated CD4 TCRs, with dominance at 160-218 and 743-854.

This TCR was recovered from an adult in good health. Material: peripheral blood, obtained on day 0 of AZD1222 vaccination. The chain couples TRBV19 to TRBJ1-5, with 9 bases identical to TRBD1. This chain's CDR3 is CASSTQGANQPQHF. The CDR3 nucleotides read TGTGCCAGTAGTACACAGGGGGCAAATCAGCCCCAGCATTTT.